This T cell receptor beta chain is drawn from a study of shared clonotypes between healthy human individuals. The germline V gene encodes CDR1 SGHRS and CDR2 YFSETQ. The CDR3 covers 13 residues. Deletions cut 2 bases from V and 6 bases from J, with 9 bases between. For unsorted samples, genomic DNA was extracted from tens of millions of PBMCs. Assay: immunoSEQ multiplex PCR; the TCRdb copy retains only in-frame clones and omits some. The sample holds some 530,000 clones, 81% seen once. The TCR comes from a middle-aged woman in good health. Some clones in this sample may be carry-over from other donors' samples. The material sequenced was PBMCs. The rearrangement uses TRBV5-1 and TRBJ2-1; maybe TRBD1 (5 bases). The CDR3 DNA is TGCGCCAGCAGCTTAGGAGACAGCAATGAGCAGTTCTTC. This gives the protein CASSLGDSNEQFF.